Listed here are 14 T cell receptor beta chains from one sample, sequenced in a study of CD8+ T cells in alopecia areata. Following extraction, RNA underwent reverse transcription to cDNA, which served as the sequencing template. Sequencing was performed with immunoSEQ multiplex PCR; in TCRdb, only in-frame clones are kept and a portion is missing. In the table there are 180,000 or so clones, about 47% of which are singletons. Treatment reported: oral pan-JAK inhibitor, 5-10 mg twice daily. The sequencing here drew on CD8+ T cells sorted from blood, taken around week 53, from a patient treated with tofacitinib. The source is a human donor with alopecia areata.

This rearrangement joins TRBV9 to TRBJ2-5; D is perhaps TRBD2 (5 bases). The V end lost 1 base, the J end lost 1 base, and 11 bases lay between the germline ends. Germline CDR1 SGDLS, CDR2 YYNGEE. The CDR3 runs to 15 residues. The CDR3 nucleotides are TGTGCCAGCAGCGTAATCGGAGGCCCCCAAGAGACCCAGTACTTC. Translated, it gives CASSVIGGPQETQYF.

The genes are TRBV6-5 and TRBJ1-2; 10 positions match TRBD1. V lost 4 bases to trimming and J lost 8 bases; unmatched junction nucleotides: 7. This CDR3 spans 14 amino acids. CDR1 is MNHEY, CDR2 SVGAGI, per germline. CDR3 loop: CASSSSGTGEGYTF. In DNA, the CDR3 is TGTGCCAGCAGTTCTTCAGGGACAGGGGAGGGCTACACCTTC.

This clone was counted a few times. Other DNA sequences in the sample encode the same CDR3. This sequence joins TRBV27 and TRBJ2-7; no reliable D call. The germline V gene encodes CDR1 MNHEY and CDR2 SMNVEV (reference sequence). The CDR3 consists of 12 residues. V lost 2 bases and J 3 bases, leaving 5 bases between the germline ends. The CDR3 sequence: CASSLRGYEQYF. CDR3 DNA: TGTGCCAGCAGTTTACGTGGCTACGAGCAGTACTTC.

The rearrangement links TRBV4-2 to TRBJ2-7; 11 bases line up with TRBD2. J gave up 6 bases and V 4 bases, and 8 bases lay outside the gene matches. The CDR3 spans 15 residues. Germline CDR1 reads LGHNA; CDR2 reads YNFKEQ. The CDR3 sequence: CASSPSSGGPPEQYF. CDR3 in DNA: TGTGCCAGCAGCCCATCTAGCGGGGGGCCCCCCGAGCAGTACTTC.

This clone was seen at least ten times. The genes are TRBV5-1 and TRBJ1-1; D is possibly TRBD1 (5 bases). V gave up 8 bases and J gave up 0 bases, with 8 bases separating them. The V gene's germline CDR1 is SGHRS and CDR2 YFSETQ. The CDR3 totals 12 residues. In nucleotides, the CDR3 is TGCGCCAGTCGACAGCTGAACACTGAAGCTTTCTTT. This codes for CASRQLNTEAFF. Complete variable domain (other parts from reference TRBV5-1 and TRBJ1-1): KAGVTQTPRYLIKTRGQQVTLSCSPISGHRSVSWYQQTPGQGLQFLFEYFSETQRNKGNFPGRFSGRQFSNSRSEMNVSTLELGDSALYLCASRQLNTEAFFGQGTRLTVV.

The chain carries TRBV5-1 and TRBJ2-7; TRBD1 might be the D (5 bases). The germline V and J ends were trimmed by 2 bases and 3 bases, with 9 bases remaining between them. CDR1 and CDR2 from the germline V gene are SGHRS and YFSETQ. The CDR3 totals 13 residues. CDR3 sequence reads: CASSLRTNYEQYF. The CDR3 nucleotides are TGCGCCAGCAGCTTACGGACAAACTACGAGCAGTACTTC.

There are a few counts of this clone. The gene calls are TRBV6-1 and TRBJ2-5; the match to TRBD2 covers 8 bases. The CDR3 length is 15 residues. The junction had 4 bases not matched to a gene; V was cut back by 4 bases and J by 0 bases. Germline values: CDR1 MNHNS, CDR2 SASEGT. The DNA of the CDR3 is TGTGCCAGCAGTGGCGGGGGGTGGCACCAAGAGACCCAGTACTTC. It specifies CASSGGGWHQETQYF.

This chain joins TRBV30 and TRBJ2-4; D remains ambiguous. Germline-derived CDR1 and CDR2 are GTSNPN and SVGIG (reference sequence). CDR3 length: 11 amino acids. The germline V and J ends were trimmed by 4 bases and 6 bases, with 7 bases remaining between them. The CDR3 protein is CAWIARNIQYF. CDR3 coding DNA: TGTGCCTGGATTGCGCGAAACATTCAGTACTTC.

This sequence joins TRBV27 and TRBJ2-1; D call uncertain. The germline gives CDR1 MNHEY, CDR2 SMNVEV (reference sequence). The ends were cut back, 5 bases at V and 4 bases at J, with 6 bases in the middle. CDR3 size: 12 residues. The CDR3 DNA reads TGTGCCAGCAGTGCCCAGTACAATGAGCAGTTCTTC. Protein sequence: CASSAQYNEQFF.

J is TRBJ2-1 and V is TRBV29-1; 8 positions agree with TRBD1. V dropped 4 bases and J dropped 5; count of bases not matched to a gene: 7. From germline, CDR1 is SQVTM and CDR2 ANQGSEA. This CDR3 is 14 amino acids long. As DNA, the CDR3 is TGCAGCGTTGTTCCATTGGGACAGGACAATGAGCAGTTCTTC. Protein product: CSVVPLGQDNEQFF.

The chain joins TRBV7-9 to TRBJ2-7; D possibly corresponds to TRBD2 (6 bases). CDR3 length: 13 residues. Trimming left V 1 base short and J 4 bases short, with 8 bases between. CDR1 and CDR2 from the germline V gene are SEHNR and FQNEAQ (reference sequence). CDR3 in DNA: TGTGCCAGCAGCTTAGGGGGGACTTACGAGCAGTACTTC. It encodes CASSLGGTYEQYF.

This clone was seen a few times. The chain couples TRBV6-1 to TRBJ2-1, with a weak D call TRBD1 (6 bases). Per the germline V gene, CDR1 is MNHNS and CDR2 is SASEGT. V dropped 8 bases and J dropped 0 bases, with 8 bases sitting between them. The CDR3 has 13 residues. Here the CDR3 reads CASGGLSYNEQFF. The DNA of the CDR3 is TGTGCCAGCGGGGGCCTCTCCTACAATGAGCAGTTCTTC.

This chain uses TRBV29-1 with TRBJ1-5; D not resolved. The CDR3 runs 14 residues. CDR1 SQVTM and CDR2 ANQGSEA come from the germline V gene. V lost 2 bases and J lost 4, with 12 bases in between. CDR3 sequence: CSVEIDTQNQPQHF. CDR3 bases: TGCAGCGTTGAAATCGACACCCAAAATCAGCCCCAGCATTTT. Based on the CDR3 plus reference TRBV29-1 and TRBJ1-5, the full variable domain is SAVISQKPSRDICQRGTSLTIQCQVDSQVTMMFWYRQQPGQSLTLIATANQGSEATYESGFVIDKFPISRPNLTFSTLTVSNMSPEDSSIYLCSVEIDTQNQPQHFGDGTRLSIL.

This rearrangement joins TRBV7-6 to TRBJ2-1, with 12 bases matching TRBD2. This CDR3 is 19 amino acids long. V trimming: 4 bases; J trimming: 0 bases; junction bases outside the gene matches: 10. The germline CDR1 and CDR2 sequences are SGHVS and FNYEAQ. The CDR3, as DNA: TGTGCCAGCAGCTCCGAAGGACTAGCGGGGCCGAGCTCCTACAATGAGCAGTTCTTC. It encodes CASSSEGLAGPSSYNEQFF.